This T cell receptor (beta chain) was found in a study of PD-1 blockade in classical Hodgkin lymphoma. Following autologous stem cell transplantation, relapse occurred in every patient, and exposure to brentuximab vedotin varied. Assay: immunoSEQ multiplex PCR; the TCRdb copy retains only in-frame clones and omits some. This repertoire shows about 20,000 clones, around 85% found once; its top ten account for roughly 6.4%. A note on this clone: Its specificity is unknown.

V lost 4 bases and J 9 bases, leaving 22 bases between the germline ends. Germline CDR1 SGDLS, CDR2 YYNGEE. The CDR3 covers 15 residues. Findings of the study overall: Relapsed/refractory patients reportedly had lower baseline diversity than newly diagnosed patients.

Sequenced here: peripheral blood mononuclear cells (PBMCs), sampled at baseline. The TCR comes from a human donor with classical Hodgkin lymphoma. The chain carries TRBV9 and TRBJ1-1, with a weak D call TRBD1 (6 bases). The CDR3 region has the DNA TGTGCCAGCAGCCCTAACGGACAGACGACGTCCCAAGCTTTCTTT. It translates to CASSPNGQTTSQAFF.